This T cell receptor beta chain was captured in a study of T cell repertoires in cytomegalovirus infection. Study background: CMV infection together with matching HLA type was indicated by public TCR beta signatures.

Each CDR3 protein gets one entry after TCRdb re-called the reads with MiXCR. The sample lists 450,000 to 650,000 distinct CDR3 sequences, approximately 40% occurring once. As regards this clonotype: Antigen unknown.

The clonotype originates from a human donor in good health (CMV status not recorded). Some clones in this sample may be carry-over from other donors' samples. The sequences come from cultured PBMCs, collected from culture after CMV antigen stimulation.

CDR3 region: CASSSIQGAEQFF. CDR3 sequence (DNA): TGTGCCAGCAGCTCGATACAGGGGGCTGAGCAGTTCTTC. The rearrangement links TRBV7-2 to TRBJ2-1, with 9 bases aligning to TRBD1. V trimming: 4 bases; J trimming: 9 bases; junction bases outside the gene matches: 4. CDR1 SGHTA and CDR2 FQGNSA come from the germline V gene. This CDR3 spans 13 amino acids.